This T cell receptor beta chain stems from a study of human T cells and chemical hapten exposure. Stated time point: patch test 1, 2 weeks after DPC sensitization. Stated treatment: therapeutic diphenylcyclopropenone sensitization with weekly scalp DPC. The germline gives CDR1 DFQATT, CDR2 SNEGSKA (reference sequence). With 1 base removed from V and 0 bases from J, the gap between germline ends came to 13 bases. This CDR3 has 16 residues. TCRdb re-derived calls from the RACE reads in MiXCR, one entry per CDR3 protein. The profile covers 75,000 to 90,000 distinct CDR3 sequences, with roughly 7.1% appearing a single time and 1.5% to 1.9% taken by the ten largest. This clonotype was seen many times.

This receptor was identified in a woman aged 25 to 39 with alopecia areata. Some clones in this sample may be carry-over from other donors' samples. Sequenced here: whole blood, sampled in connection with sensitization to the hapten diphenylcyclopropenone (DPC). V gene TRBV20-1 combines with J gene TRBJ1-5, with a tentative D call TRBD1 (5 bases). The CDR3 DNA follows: TGCAGTGCTAGAGTGGGACTAAAACATAGCAATCAGCCCCAGCATTTT. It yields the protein CSARVGLKHSNQPQHF.